The 16 T cell receptor beta chains given below trace back to one sample, sequenced in a study of blood T cell repertoires in COVID-19. Sequenced by immunoSEQ multiplex PCR; TCRdb stores in-frame clones only, minus some. The sample shows 200,000 to 250,000 clones, roughly 88% of them seen only once. The sequenced sample was peripheral blood. The receptors come from a man at least 80 years old with acute or convalescent COVID-19.

J is TRBJ2-5 and V is TRBV11-2, with 8 bases aligning to TRBD2. This CDR3 comprises 15 residues. CDR1 SGHAT and CDR2 FQNNGV come from the germline V gene. Losses at the gene ends were 5 bases for V and 7 bases for J; bases not matched to a gene: 12. The CDR3 spells CASSITERGRRTQYF. The CDR3 nucleotides are TGTGCCAGCAGCATAACCGAGCGGGGGCGGAGGACCCAGTACTTC.

The chain links TRBV29-1 to TRBJ1-1; no reliable D call. From germline, CDR1 is SQVTM and CDR2 ANQGSEA. Trimming removed 5 bases at V and 4 bases at J, with 11 bases between. This CDR3 contains 12 residues. CDR3 DNA sequence: TGCAGCGTTAGGGCCCGGGGCACTGAAGCTTTCTTT. This gives the protein CSVRARGTEAFF.

The table lists this clone with a count of one. The chain has TRBV18 and TRBJ2-2, with 7 bases aligning to TRBD1. The J segment lost 3 bases and the V segment lost 2 bases, leaving 6 bases of the junction unmatched. The CDR3 covers 16 residues. CDR1 and CDR2 (germline): KGHSH, LQKENI. The CDR3 reads CASSPSGGMDTGELFF. The CDR3, as DNA: TGTGCCAGCTCACCATCAGGGGGTATGGACACCGGGGAGCTGTTTTTT.

V usage is TRBV18 and J usage is TRBJ2-1; tentatively, D is TRBD2 (6 bases). Germline V gene sequence: CDR1 KGHSH, CDR2 LQKENI. Trimming removed 6 bases at V and 5 bases at J, with 8 bases between. The length of the CDR3 is 12 residues. The CDR3: CASSRTNNEQFF. CDR3 nucleotide sequence: TGTGCCAGCTCGCGGACTAACAATGAGCAGTTCTTC.

This clone came up a few times. This chain joins TRBV7-8 and TRBJ2-2; tentative D call: TRBD2 (6 bases). Trimming cost V 4 bases and J 2 bases, with 20 bases left between them. Germline values: CDR1 SGHVS, CDR2 FQNEAQ. The CDR3 sequence is 18 residues long. The CDR3 region is CASSSPLGGVSNTGELFF. The CDR3 nucleotides read TGTGCCAGCAGCTCCCCCTTGGGGGGAGTATCTAACACCGGGGAGCTGTTTTTT. Combining the CDR3 with reference TRBV7-8 and TRBJ2-2 gives the whole variable domain GAGVSQSPRYKVAKRGQDVALRCDPISGHVSLFWYQQALGQGPEFLTYFQNEAQLDKSGLPSDRFFAERPEGSVSTLKIQRTQQEDSAVYLCASSSPLGGVSNTGELFFGEGSRLTVL.

The rearrangement joins TRBV5-1 to TRBJ2-3; 7 bases are shared with TRBD1. J lost 4 bases, V lost 4 bases, and 9 bases had no gene match. Germline CDR1 reads SGHRS; CDR2 reads YFSETQ. The CDR3 loop spans 15 amino acids. The CDR3 region is CASSPRQGVADTQYF. The CDR3 DNA sequence: TGCGCCAGCAGCCCCAGACAGGGCGTTGCAGATACGCAGTATTTT.

The J gene is TRBJ2-4, the V gene TRBV28; TRBD2 agrees at 10 bases. The CDR3 is made up of 17 amino acids. CDR1 is MDHEN, CDR2 SYDVKM, per germline. The J segment lost 0 bases and the V segment lost 11 bases, leaving 13 bases of the junction unmatched. The CDR3 DNA follows: TGTGCCTCTCTAGCGGGAGACAAGAACTTAGCCAAAAACATTCAGTACTTC. This codes for CASLAGDKNLAKNIQYF.

This chain uses TRBV9 with TRBJ2-7; possibly TRBD2 for D (6 bases). This CDR3 has 14 residues. Germline V gives CDR1 SGDLS, CDR2 YYNGEE. V was trimmed by 2 bases and J by 3 bases, leaving 12 bases between them. The CDR3 sequence is CASSVGRGYYEQYF. CDR3 DNA: TGTGCCAGCAGCGTGGGGCGGGGATACTACGAGCAGTACTTC.

The chain carries TRBV5-1 and TRBJ2-2; 9 bases fit TRBD1. V gave up 2 bases and J gave up 4 bases; unmatched junction bases: 3. Per the germline V gene, CDR1 is SGHRS and CDR2 is YFSETQ. The CDR3 totals 15 residues. CDR3 sequence (DNA): TGCGCCAGCAGCTTTGGGACAGGGTTCACCGGGGAGCTGTTTTTT. Its translation: CASSFGTGFTGELFF.

This clone was seen a few times. This chain joins TRBV5-1 and TRBJ1-1; D not certain. This CDR3 is 13 amino acids long. Per germline, CDR1 SGHRS and CDR2 YFSETQ. V was shortened by 7 bases and J by 3 bases, with 13 bases between the two germline ends. The CDR3 protein is CASRVSPDTEAFF. The CDR3 DNA is TGCGCCAGCCGGGTGAGTCCTGACACTGAAGCTTTCTTT.

In DNA form, the CDR3 reads TGTGCCAGCAGTCTAACGGGAAGCTCTGGAAACACCATATATTTT. It translates to CASSLTGSSGNTIYF. The chain is built from TRBV6-5 and TRBJ1-3; D uncertain. V shed 5 bases and J shed 0 bases, with 11 bases lying between them. The CDR3 has 15 residues. Germline V gene lookup returns CDR1 MNHEY and CDR2 SVGAGI.

This chain uses TRBV7-6 with TRBJ2-5, with TRBD1 matching over 12 bases. The germline V gene encodes CDR1 SGHVS and CDR2 FNYEAQ. This CDR3 region has 18 residues. V lost 6 bases and J lost 1; bases outside the gene matches: 12. The CDR3: CASRNSGTGGFSQETQYF. CDR3 DNA: TGTGCCAGCAGGAACTCCGGGACAGGGGGCTTCAGCCAAGAGACCCAGTACTTC.

A single count supports this clone. The chain employs TRBV6-5 and TRBJ2-7, with 8 bases identical to TRBD1. The CDR3 sequence is 16 residues long. V dropped 0 bases and J dropped 1; count of bases not matched to a gene: 5. CDR1 is MNHEY and CDR2 is SVGAGI in the germline V gene. The CDR3 here is CASSYSGGQVSYEQYF. The CDR3 DNA is TGTGCCAGCAGTTACTCGGGGGGACAGGTGTCCTACGAGCAGTACTTC.

CDR3 in DNA: TGTGCCAGCAGCCTTACAGGGATCACCTACGAGCAGTACTTC. Amino acids: CASSLTGITYEQYF. The rearrangement uses TRBV6-6 and TRBJ2-7; a weak D match, TRBD1 (6 bases). The germline V and J ends were trimmed by 6 bases and 2 bases, with 14 bases remaining between them. This CDR3 has 14 amino acids. Germline V gene sequence: CDR1 MNHNY, CDR2 SVGAGI (reference sequence).

This clone was counted only a few times. The rearrangement joins TRBV5-4 to TRBJ2-5; D gene ambiguous. V dropped 3 bases and J dropped 5 bases, with 8 bases sitting between them. Germline V gene sequence: CDR1 SGHNT, CDR2 YYREEE (reference sequence). The CDR3 totals 12 residues. CDR3 protein: CASSSRLETQYF. The CDR3 coding sequence is TGTGCCAGCAGCTCGCGGTTGGAGACCCAGTACTTC.

The chain carries TRBV10-3 and TRBJ1-1; D gene uncertain. In germline, CDR1 is ENHRY, CDR2 SYGVKD. V gave up 10 bases and J gave up 3 bases, with 9 bases separating them. This CDR3 is built from 11 residues. The CDR3 protein is CATKEDTEAFF. The CDR3 DNA follows: TGTGCCACCAAGGAGGACACTGAAGCTTTCTTT.